Listed below are T cell receptor beta chains from one sample, sequenced in a study of blood T cell repertoires in COVID-19. Sequenced by immunoSEQ multiplex PCR; TCRdb stores in-frame clones only, minus some. The sample shows about 28,000 clones, about nine tenths of them seen only once. The specimen was peripheral blood. These receptors all come from a man in his sixties with active COVID-19. Each CDR3 is given with its conserved first and last residue. D genes are given only for firm matches. The listing skips clone size in some rows; elsewhere it reads once, few, many or a size class.

j_gene,d_gene,abundance,v_gene,CDR3aa,CDR3nt
TRBJ2-7,-,-,TRBV6-5,CASSLTGGSYEQYF,TGTGCCAGCAGTTTAACCGGGGGCTCCTACGAGCAGTACTTC
TRBJ2-5,TRBD2,-,TRBV11-2,CASSQRELSWETQYF,TGTGCCAGCAGCCAGCGGGAGCTATCCTGGGAGACCCAGTACTTC
TRBJ2-7,-,once,TRBV3-1/TRBV3-2,CASSKTFDRLTYEQYF,TGTGCCAGCAGCAAAACTTTCGACAGGTTAACCTACGAGCAGTACTTC
TRBJ2-3,TRBD1,-,TRBV18,CASSNDRVGTDTQYF,TGTGCCAGCTCAAATGACAGGGTAGGCACAGATACGCAGTATTTT
TRBJ1-1,-,-,TRBV3-1/TRBV3-2,CASSQDGIRSTEAFF,TGTGCCAGCAGCCAAGACGGAATCCGGAGCACTGAAGCTTTCTTT
TRBJ1-4,-,-,TRBV28,CASNSYSPTNEKLFF,TGTGCCAGCAATTCTTACTCACCAACTAATGAAAAACTGTTTTTT
TRBJ1-1,-,-,TRBV7-5,CARNIREGDTEAFF,TGTGCCAGAAACATTCGAGAGGGCGACACTGAAGCTTTCTTT
TRBJ1-2,-,-,TRBV7-2,CASSLGRIYGYTF,TGTGCCAGCAGCTTGGGGCGGATCTATGGCTACACCTTC
TRBJ2-5,TRBD2,-,TRBV7-9,CASSSTSSGGPSETQYF,TGTGCCAGCAGCTCAACTTCTAGCGGGGGCCCGTCGGAGACCCAGTACTTC
TRBJ1-3,TRBD1,-,TRBV7-9,CASSLLGTGGRSSGNTIYF,TGTGCCAGCAGCCTCCTCGGGACAGGGGGCCGTAGCTCTGGAAACACCATATATTTT
TRBJ2-7,TRBD2,-,TRBV11-2,CASSPPGGVPGSNEQYF,TGTGCCAGCAGCCCACCTGGGGGGGTTCCGGGATCTAACGAGCAGTACTTC
TRBJ2-5,TRBD2,once,TRBV5-1,CASRSSGGDQETQYF,TGCGCCAGCAGAAGTAGCGGGGGGGATCAAGAGACCCAGTACTTC
TRBJ1-1,TRBD1,-,TRBV5-1,CASSLDRADTEAFF,TGCGCCAGCAGCCTAGACAGGGCTGACACTGAAGCTTTCTTT
TRBJ2-5,-,once,TRBV6-4,CASSVGCRQDLQETQYF,TGTGCCAGCAGTGTGGGATGTCGGCAGGACTTACAAGAGACCCAGTACTTC
TRBJ2-1,-,-,TRBV7-2,CASSLGSTLNEQFF,TGTGCCAGCAGCTTAGGTTCGACTCTCAATGAGCAGTTCTTC
TRBJ2-7,-,-,TRBV2,CASSERVLRGEQYF,TGTGCCAGCAGTGAAAGGGTCCTACGGGGCGAGCAGTACTTC
TRBJ2-7,-,-,TRBV7-2,CASSETGYEQYF,TGTGCCAGCAGCGAAACAGGCTACGAGCAGTACTTC
TRBJ1-2,TRBD1,-,TRBV6-5,CASSTTGTGGDGYTF,TGTGCCAGCAGTACTACCGGGACAGGGGGCGATGGCTACACCTTC
TRBJ1-4,-,few,TRBV5-1,CASSLDRAGEKLFF,TGCGCCAGCAGCTTGGACAGGGCAGGCGAAAAACTGTTTTTT
TRBJ1-6,-,-,TRBV7-9,CASSLAASSPSYNSPLHF,TGTGCCAGCAGCTTAGCGGCCTCTTCTCCCTCCTATAATTCACCCCTCCACTTT
TRBJ2-5,TRBD2,-,TRBV4-1,CASSQDLSASGTRETQYF,TGCGCCAGCAGCCAAGATCTTTCCGCGAGCGGGACTAGGGAGACCCAGTACTTC
TRBJ2-7,-,-,TRBV6-5,CASSYTSDRSYEQYF,TGTGCCAGCAGTTATACGTCTGACAGGTCCTACGAGCAGTACTTC
TRBJ1-5,TRBD1,few,TRBV28,CASSRQGGTYSNQPQHF,TGTGCCAGCAGTCGACAGGGGGGGACATATAGCAATCAGCCCCAGCATTTT
TRBJ2-2,TRBD1,-,TRBV20-1,CSASAEGQGHYPGELFF,TGCAGTGCTAGTGCTGAGGGACAGGGGCACTATCCCGGGGAGCTGTTTTTT
TRBJ2-1,TRBD2,-,TRBV3-1/TRBV3-2,CASSQSLAGGPREQFF,TGTGCCAGCAGCCAGTCCCTAGCGGGGGGGCCTCGGGAGCAGTTCTTC
TRBJ2-1,TRBD2,-,TRBV5-4,CASSLDGGGSYNEQFF,TGTGCCAGCAGCTTGGATGGCGGGGGCTCCTACAATGAGCAGTTCTTC